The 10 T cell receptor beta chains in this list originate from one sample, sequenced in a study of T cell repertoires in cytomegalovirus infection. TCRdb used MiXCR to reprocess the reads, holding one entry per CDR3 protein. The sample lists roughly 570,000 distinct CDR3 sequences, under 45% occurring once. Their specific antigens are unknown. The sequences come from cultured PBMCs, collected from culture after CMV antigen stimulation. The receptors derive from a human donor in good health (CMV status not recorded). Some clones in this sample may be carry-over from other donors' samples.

In DNA form, the CDR3 reads TGTGCCAGCACCACGACAGGTTACGGGACTAGCGGCGACAATGAGCAGTTCTTC. Translation: CASTTTGYGTSGDNEQFF. V and J are TRBV12-3 or TRBV12-4 and TRBJ2-1, with 11 bases aligning to TRBD2. Trimming removed 7 bases from V and 5 bases from J; junction bases left unmatched: 16. This CDR3 contains 18 residues.

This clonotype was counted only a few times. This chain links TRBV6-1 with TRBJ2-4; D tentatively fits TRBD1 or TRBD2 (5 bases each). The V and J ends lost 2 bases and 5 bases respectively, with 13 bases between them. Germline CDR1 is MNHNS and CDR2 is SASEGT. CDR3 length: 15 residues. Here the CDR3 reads CASSENGGSQNIQYF. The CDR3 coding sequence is TGTGCCAGCAGTGAAAATGGGGGTTCCCAAAACATTCAGTACTTC.

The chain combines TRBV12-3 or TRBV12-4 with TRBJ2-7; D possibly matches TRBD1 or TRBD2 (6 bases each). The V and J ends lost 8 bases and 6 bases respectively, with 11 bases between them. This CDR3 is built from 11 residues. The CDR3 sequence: CASGGGFEQYF. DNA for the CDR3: TGTGCCAGCGGAGGGGGGTTCGAGCAGTACTTC.

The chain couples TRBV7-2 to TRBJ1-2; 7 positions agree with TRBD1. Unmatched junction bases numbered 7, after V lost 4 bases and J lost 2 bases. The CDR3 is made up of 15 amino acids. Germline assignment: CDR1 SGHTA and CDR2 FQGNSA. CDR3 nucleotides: TGTGCCAGCAGCTATGGACAGGCGTCGAACTATGGCTACACCTTC. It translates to CASSYGQASNYGYTF.

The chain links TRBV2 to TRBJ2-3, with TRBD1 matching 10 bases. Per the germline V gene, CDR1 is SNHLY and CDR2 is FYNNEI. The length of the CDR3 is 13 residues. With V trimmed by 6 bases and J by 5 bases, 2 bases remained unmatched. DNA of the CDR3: TGTGCCAGCAGAGGGACAGGGGAAGATACGCAGTATTTT. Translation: CASRGTGEDTQYF.

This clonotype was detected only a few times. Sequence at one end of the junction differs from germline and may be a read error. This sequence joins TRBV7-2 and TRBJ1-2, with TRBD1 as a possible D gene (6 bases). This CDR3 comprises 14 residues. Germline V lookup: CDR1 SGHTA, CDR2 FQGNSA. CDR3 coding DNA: TGTGCCAGCAGCGCATCCGGGACACTTCCACAGGCTCTCTTC. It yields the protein CASSASGTLPQALF.

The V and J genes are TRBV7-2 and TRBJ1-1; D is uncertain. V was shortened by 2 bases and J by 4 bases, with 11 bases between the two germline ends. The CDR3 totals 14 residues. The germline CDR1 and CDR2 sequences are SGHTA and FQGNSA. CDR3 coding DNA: TGTGCCAGCAGCTTAAACCCTTGGGGCACTGAAGCTTTCTTT. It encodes CASSLNPWGTEAFF. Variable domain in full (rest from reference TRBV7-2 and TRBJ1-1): GAGVSQSPSNKVTEKGKDVELRCDPISGHTALYWYRQSLGQGLEFLIYFQGNSAPDKSGLPSDRFSAERTGGSVSTLTIQRTQQEDSAVYLCASSLNPWGTEAFFGQGTRLTVV.

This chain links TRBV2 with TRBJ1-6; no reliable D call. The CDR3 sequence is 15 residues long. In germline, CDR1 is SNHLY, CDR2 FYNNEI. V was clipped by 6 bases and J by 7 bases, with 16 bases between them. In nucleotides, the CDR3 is TGTGCCAGCAGGGCCTCGGGCGGCTCGAATTCACCCCTCCACTTT. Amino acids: CASRASGGSNSPLHF.

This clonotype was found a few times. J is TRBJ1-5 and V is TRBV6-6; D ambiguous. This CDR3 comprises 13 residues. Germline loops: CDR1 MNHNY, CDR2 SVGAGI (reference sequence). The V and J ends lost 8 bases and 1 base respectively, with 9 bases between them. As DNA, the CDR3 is TGTGCCAGCGCCATGGGGAGCAATCAGCCCCAGCATTTT. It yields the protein CASAMGSNQPQHF.

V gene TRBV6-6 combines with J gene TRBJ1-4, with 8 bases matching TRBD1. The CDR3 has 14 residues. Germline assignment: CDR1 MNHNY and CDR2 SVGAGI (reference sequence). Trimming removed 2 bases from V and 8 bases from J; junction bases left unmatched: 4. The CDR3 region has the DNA TGTGCCAGCAGTTACCAGGGGGCGAGGGAAAAACTGTTTTTT. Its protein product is CASSYQGAREKLFF.